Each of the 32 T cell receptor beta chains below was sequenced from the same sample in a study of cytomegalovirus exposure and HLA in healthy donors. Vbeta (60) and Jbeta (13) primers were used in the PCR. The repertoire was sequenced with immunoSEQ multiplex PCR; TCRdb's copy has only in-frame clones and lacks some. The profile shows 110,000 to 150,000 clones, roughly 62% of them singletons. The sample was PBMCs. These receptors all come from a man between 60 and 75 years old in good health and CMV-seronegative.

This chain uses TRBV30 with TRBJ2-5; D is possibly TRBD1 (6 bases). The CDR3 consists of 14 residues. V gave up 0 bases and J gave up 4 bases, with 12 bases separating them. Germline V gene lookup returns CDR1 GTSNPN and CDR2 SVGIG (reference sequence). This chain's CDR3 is CAWSVLGRGETQYF. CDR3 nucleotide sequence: TGTGCCTGGAGTGTACTCGGCAGGGGAGAGACCCAGTACTTC. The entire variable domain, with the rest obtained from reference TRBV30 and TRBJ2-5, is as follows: SQTIHQWPATLVQPVGSPLSLECTVEGTSNPNLYWYRQAAGRGLQLLFYSVGIGQISSEVPQNLSASRPQDRQFILSSKKLLLSDSGFYLCAWSVLGRGETQYFGPGTRLLVL.

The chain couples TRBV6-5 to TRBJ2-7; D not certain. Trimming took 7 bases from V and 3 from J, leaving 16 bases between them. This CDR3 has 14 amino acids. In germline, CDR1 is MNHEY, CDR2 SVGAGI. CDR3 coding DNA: TGTGCCAGCACCCCTGACGCGGATGTCTACGAGCAGTACTTC. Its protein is CASTPDADVYEQYF.

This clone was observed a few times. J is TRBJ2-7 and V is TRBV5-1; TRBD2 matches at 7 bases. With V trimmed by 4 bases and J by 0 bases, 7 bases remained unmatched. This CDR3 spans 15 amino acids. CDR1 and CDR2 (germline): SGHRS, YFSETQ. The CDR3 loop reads CASSPLADSSYEQYF. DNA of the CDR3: TGCGCCAGCAGCCCCCTAGCGGATAGCTCCTACGAGCAGTACTTC. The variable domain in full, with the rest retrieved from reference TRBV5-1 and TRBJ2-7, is KAGVTQTPRYLIKTRGQQVTLSCSPISGHRSVSWYQQTPGQGLQFLFEYFSETQRNKGNFPGRFSGRQFSNSRSEMNVSTLELGDSALYLCASSPLADSSYEQYFGPGTRLTVT.

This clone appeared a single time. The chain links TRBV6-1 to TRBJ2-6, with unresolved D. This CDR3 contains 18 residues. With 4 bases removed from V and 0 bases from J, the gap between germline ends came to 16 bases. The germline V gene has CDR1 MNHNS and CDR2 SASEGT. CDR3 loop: CASSVRVFPSSGANVLTF. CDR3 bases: TGTGCCAGCAGTGTCCGAGTCTTCCCTAGCTCTGGGGCCAACGTCCTGACTTTC.

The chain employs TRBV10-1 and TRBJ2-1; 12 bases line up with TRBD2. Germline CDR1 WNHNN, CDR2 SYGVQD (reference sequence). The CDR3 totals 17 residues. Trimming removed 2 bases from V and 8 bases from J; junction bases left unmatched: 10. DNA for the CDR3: TGCGCCAGCAGTGAGGGGGCGACTAGCGGGAGTTTCGATGAGCAGTTCTTC. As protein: CASSEGATSGSFDEQFF.

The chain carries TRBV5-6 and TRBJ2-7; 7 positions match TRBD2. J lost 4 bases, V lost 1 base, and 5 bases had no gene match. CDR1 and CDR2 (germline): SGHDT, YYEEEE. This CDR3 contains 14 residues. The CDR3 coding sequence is TGTGCCAGCAGCTTGATCAGCGGGACGTACGAGCAGTACTTC. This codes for CASSLISGTYEQYF.

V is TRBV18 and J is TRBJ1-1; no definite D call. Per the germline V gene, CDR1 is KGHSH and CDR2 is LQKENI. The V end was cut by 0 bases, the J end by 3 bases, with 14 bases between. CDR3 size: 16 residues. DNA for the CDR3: TGTGCCAGCTCACCACCCGAACGGCACCGGGACACTGAAGCTTTCTTT. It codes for CASSPPERHRDTEAFF. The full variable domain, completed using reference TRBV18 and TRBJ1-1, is NAGVMQNPRHLVRRRGQEARLRCSPMKGHSHVYWYRQLPEEGLKFMVYLQKENIIDESGMPKERFSAEFPKEGPSILRIQQVVRGDSAAYFCASSPPERHRDTEAFFGQGTRLTVV.

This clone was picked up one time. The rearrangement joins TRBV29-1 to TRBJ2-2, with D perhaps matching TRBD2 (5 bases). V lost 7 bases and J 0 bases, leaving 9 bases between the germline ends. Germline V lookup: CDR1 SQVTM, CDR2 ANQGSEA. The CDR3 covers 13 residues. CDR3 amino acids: CSAAGTNTGELFF. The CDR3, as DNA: TGCAGCGCGGCCGGGACGAACACCGGGGAGCTGTTTTTT.

CDR3 sequence reads: CASSTTGTGDYEQYF. In DNA form, the CDR3 reads TGTGCCAGCTCAACGACCGGGACAGGGGACTACGAGCAGTACTTC. The chain combines TRBV18 with TRBJ2-7; TRBD1 aligns across 10 bases. The germline V gene has CDR1 KGHSH and CDR2 LQKENI. The CDR3 has 15 residues. J lost 3 bases, V lost 5 bases, and 7 bases had no gene match. The full variable domain, completed using reference TRBV18 and TRBJ2-7, is NAGVMQNPRHLVRRRGQEARLRCSPMKGHSHVYWYRQLPEEGLKFMVYLQKENIIDESGMPKERFSAEFPKEGPSILRIQQVVRGDSAAYFCASSTTGTGDYEQYFGPGTRLTVT.

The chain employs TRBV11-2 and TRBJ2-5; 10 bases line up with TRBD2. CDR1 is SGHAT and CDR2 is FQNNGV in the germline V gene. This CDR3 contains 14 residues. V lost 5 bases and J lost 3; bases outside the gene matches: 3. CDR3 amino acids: CASSRGLAEETQYF. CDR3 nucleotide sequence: TGTGCCAGCAGCCGTGGACTAGCGGAAGAGACCCAGTACTTC.

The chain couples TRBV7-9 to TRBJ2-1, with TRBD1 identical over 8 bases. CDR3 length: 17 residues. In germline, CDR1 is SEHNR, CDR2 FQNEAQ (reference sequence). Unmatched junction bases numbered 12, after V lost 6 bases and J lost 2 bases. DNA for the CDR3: TGTGCCAGCAGTAATAGGACGAGGGACAGGACCTACAATGAGCAGTTCTTC. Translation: CASSNRTRDRTYNEQFF.

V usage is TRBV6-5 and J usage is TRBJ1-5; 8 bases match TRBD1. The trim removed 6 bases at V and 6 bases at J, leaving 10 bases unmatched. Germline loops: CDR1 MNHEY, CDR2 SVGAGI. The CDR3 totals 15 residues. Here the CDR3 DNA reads TGTGCCAGCAGACCCTCAGGGGGCGCGGCTCAGCCCCAGCATTTT. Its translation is CASRPSGGAAQPQHF.

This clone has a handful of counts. CDR3 bases: TGCGCCAGCAGCCAAGACGGGGTCCGCACAGATACGCAGTATTTT. This codes for CASSQDGVRTDTQYF. The genes are TRBV4-3 and TRBJ2-3; weak D call: TRBD2 (5 bases). Germline-derived CDR1 and CDR2 are LGHNA and YSLEER. This CDR3 has 15 amino acids. Trimming shortened V by 0 bases and J by 1 base, and 8 bases separated the two germline ends.

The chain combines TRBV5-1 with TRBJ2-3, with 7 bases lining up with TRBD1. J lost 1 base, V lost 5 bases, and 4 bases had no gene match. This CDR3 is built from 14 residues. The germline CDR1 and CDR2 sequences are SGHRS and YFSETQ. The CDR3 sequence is CASRSGTGTDTQYF. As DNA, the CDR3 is TGCGCCAGCAGGTCCGGGACAGGCACAGATACGCAGTATTTT.

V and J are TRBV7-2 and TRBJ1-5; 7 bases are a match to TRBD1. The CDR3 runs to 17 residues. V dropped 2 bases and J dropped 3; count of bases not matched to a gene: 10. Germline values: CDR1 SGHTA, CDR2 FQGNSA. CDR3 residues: CASSLSGTEPFNQPQHF. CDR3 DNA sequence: TGTGCCAGCAGCTTATCCGGGACAGAGCCCTTCAATCAGCCCCAGCATTTT. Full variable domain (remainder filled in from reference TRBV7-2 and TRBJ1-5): GAGVSQSPSNKVTEKGKDVELRCDPISGHTALYWYRQSLGQGLEFLIYFQGNSAPDKSGLPSDRFSAERTGGSVSTLTIQRTQQEDSAVYLCASSLSGTEPFNQPQHFGDGTRLSIL.

The CDR3 region has the DNA TGTGCCAGCAGCTTGCCTAGCGTTACCTACGAGCAGTACTTC. Translating gives CASSLPSVTYEQYF. The V and J genes are TRBV5-4 and TRBJ2-7; possible D gene TRBD2, 6 bases. Germline-derived CDR1 and CDR2 are SGHNT and YYREEE (reference sequence). The length of the CDR3 is 14 residues. Trimming left V 1 base short and J 2 bases short, with 10 bases between.

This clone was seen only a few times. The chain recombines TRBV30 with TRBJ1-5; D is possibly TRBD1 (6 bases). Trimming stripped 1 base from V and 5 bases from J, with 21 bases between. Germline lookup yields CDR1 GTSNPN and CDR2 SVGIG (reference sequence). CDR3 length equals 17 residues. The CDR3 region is CAWSATGGPGGDQPQHF. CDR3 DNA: TGTGCCTGGAGTGCCACGGGGGGGCCGGGTGGGGATCAGCCCCAGCATTTT.

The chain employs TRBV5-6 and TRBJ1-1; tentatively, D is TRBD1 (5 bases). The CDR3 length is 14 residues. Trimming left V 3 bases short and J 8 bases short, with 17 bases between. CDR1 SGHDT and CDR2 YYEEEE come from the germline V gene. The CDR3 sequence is CASSSYGGGTEAFF. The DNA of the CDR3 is TGTGCCAGCAGCTCCTACGGCGGGGGGACGGAAGCTTTCTTT.

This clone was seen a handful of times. The CDR3 protein is CASSETRGSITDTQYF. The DNA of the CDR3 is TGTGCCAGCAGTGAGACCCGCGGAAGTATCACAGATACGCAGTATTTT. J is TRBJ2-3 and V is TRBV25-1; no reliable D call. Germline V gene data show CDR1 as MGHDK and CDR2 as SYGVNS. This CDR3 comprises 16 residues. Trimming removed 3 bases from V and 2 bases from J, with 15 bases in between.

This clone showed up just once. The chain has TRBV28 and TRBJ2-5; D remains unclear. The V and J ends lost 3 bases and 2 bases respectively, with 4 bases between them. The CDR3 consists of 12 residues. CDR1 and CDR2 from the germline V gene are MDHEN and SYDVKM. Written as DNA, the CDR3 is TGTGCCAGCAGTTTGGCTCAAGAGACCCAGTACTTC. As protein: CASSLAQETQYF.

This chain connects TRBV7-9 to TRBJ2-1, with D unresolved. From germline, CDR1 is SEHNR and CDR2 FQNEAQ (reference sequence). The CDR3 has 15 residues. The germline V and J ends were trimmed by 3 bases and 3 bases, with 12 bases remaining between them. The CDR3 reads CASSLRTTIYNEQFF. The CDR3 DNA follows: TGTGCCAGCAGCTTGAGAACAACTATCTACAATGAGCAGTTCTTC.

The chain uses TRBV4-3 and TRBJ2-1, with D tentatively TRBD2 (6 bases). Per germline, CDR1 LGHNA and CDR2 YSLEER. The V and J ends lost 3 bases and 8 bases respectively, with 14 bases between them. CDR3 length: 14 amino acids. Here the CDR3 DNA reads TGCGCCAGCAGCCATGGGGTCGGGAGAGATGAGCAGTTCTTC. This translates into CASSHGVGRDEQFF.

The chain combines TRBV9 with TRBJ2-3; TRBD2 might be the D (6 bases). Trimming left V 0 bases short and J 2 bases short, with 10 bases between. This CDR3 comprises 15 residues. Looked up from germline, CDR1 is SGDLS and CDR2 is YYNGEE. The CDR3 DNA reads TGTGCCAGCAGCGTAGGGAGGGCTCACACAGATACGCAGTATTTT. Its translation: CASSVGRAHTDTQYF.

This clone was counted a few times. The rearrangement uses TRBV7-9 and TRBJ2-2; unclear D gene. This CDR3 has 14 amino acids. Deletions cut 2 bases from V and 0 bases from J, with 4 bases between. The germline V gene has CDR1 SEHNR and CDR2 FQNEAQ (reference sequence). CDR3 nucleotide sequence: TGTGCCAGCAGCTTAATAGCGAACACCGGGGAGCTGTTTTTT. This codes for CASSLIANTGELFF.

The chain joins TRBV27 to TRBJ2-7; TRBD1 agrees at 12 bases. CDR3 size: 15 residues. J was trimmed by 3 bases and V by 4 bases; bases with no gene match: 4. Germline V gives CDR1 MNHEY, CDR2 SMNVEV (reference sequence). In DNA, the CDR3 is TGTGCCAGCAGTTGGGGACAGGGGGCAATCTACGAGCAGTACTTC. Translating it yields CASSWGQGAIYEQYF.

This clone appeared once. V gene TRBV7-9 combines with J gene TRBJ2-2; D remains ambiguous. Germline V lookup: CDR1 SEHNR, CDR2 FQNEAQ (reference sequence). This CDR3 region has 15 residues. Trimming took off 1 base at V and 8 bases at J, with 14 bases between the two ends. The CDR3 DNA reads TGTGCCAGCAGCTTAGGGGCGAGTCTTACAGGGGAGCTGTTTTTT. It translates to CASSLGASLTGELFF.

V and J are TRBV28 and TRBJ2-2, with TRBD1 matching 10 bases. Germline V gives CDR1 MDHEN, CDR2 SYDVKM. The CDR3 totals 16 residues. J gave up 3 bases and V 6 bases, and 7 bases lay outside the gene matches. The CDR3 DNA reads TGTGCCAGCAGACTGGCAGACAGGGGGCACACCGGGGAGCTGTTTTTT. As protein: CASRLADRGHTGELFF.

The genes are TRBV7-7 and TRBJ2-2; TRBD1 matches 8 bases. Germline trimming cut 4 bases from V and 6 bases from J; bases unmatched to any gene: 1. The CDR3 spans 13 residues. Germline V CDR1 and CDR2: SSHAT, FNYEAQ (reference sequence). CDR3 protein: CASSSQGAGELFF. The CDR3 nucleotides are TGTGCCAGCAGCTCACAGGGGGCCGGGGAGCTGTTTTTT.

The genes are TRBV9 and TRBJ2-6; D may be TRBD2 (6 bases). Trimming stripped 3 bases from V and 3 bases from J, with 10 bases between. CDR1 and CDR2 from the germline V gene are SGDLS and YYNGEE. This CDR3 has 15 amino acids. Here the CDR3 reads CASSASSVGANVLTF. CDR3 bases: TGTGCCAGCAGCGCCTCTAGCGTTGGGGCCAACGTCCTGACTTTC.

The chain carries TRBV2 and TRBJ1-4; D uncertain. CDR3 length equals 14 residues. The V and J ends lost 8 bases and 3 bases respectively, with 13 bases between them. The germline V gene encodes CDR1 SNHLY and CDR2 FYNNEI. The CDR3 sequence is CASFLGEANEKLFF. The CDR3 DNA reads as TGTGCCAGCTTCTTGGGAGAGGCTAATGAAAAACTGTTTTTT.

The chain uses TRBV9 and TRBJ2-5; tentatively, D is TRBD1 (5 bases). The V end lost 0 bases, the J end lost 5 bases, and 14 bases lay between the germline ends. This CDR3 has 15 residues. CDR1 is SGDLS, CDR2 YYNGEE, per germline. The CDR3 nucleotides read TGTGCCAGCAGCGTAGGCGTCGACTCAGGGGAGACCCAGTACTTC. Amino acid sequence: CASSVGVDSGETQYF.

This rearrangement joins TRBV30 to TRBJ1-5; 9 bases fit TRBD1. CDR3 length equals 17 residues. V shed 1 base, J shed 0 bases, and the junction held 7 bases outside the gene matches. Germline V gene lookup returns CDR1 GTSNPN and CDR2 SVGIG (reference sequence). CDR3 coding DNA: TGTGCCTGGAGTGAACAGGGGGCGCAGGCTAGCAATCAGCCCCAGCATTTT. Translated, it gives CAWSEQGAQASNQPQHF. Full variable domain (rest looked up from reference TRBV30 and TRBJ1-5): SQTIHQWPATLVQPVGSPLSLECTVEGTSNPNLYWYRQAAGRGLQLLFYSVGIGQISSEVPQNLSASRPQDRQFILSSKKLLLSDSGFYLCAWSEQGAQASNQPQHFGDGTRLSIL.